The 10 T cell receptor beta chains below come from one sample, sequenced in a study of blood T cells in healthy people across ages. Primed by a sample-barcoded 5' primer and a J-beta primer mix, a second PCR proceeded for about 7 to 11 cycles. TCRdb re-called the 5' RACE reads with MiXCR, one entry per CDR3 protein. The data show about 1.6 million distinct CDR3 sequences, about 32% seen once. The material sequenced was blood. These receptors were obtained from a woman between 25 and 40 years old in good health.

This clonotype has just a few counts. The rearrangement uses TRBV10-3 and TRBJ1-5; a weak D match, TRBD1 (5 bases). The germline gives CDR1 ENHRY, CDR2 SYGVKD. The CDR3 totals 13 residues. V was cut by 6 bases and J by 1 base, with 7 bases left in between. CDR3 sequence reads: CAISRDSNQPQHF. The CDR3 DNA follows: TGTGCCATCAGCCGGGACAGCAATCAGCCCCAGCATTTT.

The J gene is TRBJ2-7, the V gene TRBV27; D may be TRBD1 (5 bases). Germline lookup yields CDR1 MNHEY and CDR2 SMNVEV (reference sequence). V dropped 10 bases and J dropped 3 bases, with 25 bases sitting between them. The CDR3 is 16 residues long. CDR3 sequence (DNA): TGTGCCACCTCACCCCAGACAGTCACAACCTACTACGAGCAGTACTTC. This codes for CATSPQTVTTYYEQYF.

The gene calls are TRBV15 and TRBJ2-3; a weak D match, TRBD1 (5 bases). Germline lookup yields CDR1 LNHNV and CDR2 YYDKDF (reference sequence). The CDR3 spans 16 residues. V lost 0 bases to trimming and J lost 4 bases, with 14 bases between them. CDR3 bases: TGTGCCACCAGCAGAGATTTGACAGCGCGGTCAGATACGCAGTATTTT. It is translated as CATSRDLTARSDTQYF.

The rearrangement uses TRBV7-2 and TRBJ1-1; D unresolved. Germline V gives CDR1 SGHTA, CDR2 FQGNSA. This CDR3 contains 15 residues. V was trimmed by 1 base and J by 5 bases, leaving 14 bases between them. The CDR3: CASSLVQFRSTEAFF. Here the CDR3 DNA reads TGTGCCAGCAGCTTAGTTCAGTTTAGGTCTACTGAAGCTTTCTTT.

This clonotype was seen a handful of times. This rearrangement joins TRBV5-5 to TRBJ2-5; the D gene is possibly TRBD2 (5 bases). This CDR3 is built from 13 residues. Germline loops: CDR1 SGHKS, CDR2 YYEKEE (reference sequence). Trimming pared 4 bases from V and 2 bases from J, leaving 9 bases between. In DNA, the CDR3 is TGTGCCAGCAGCGCTCGGGGTCAAGAGACCCAGTACTTC. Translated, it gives CASSARGQETQYF.

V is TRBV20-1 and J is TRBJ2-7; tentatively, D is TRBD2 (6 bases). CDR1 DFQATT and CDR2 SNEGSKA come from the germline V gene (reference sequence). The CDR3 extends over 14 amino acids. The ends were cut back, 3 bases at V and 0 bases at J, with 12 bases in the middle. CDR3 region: CSASPRGLSYEQYF. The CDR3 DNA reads TGCAGTGCTAGCCCCCGGGGACTCTCCTACGAGCAGTACTTC.

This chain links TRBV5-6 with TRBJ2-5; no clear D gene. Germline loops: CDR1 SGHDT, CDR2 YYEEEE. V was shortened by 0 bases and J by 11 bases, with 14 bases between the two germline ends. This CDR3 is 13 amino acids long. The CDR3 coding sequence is TGTGCCAGCAGCTTGGGACGGCCCATGGAGCAGTACTTC. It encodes CASSLGRPMEQYF.

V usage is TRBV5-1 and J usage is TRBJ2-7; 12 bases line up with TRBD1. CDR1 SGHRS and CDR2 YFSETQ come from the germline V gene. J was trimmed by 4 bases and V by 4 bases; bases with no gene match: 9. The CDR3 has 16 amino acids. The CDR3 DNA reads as TGCGCCAGCAGCCTAACCGGGACAGGGGGCCGGTACGAGCAGTACTTC. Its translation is CASSLTGTGGRYEQYF.

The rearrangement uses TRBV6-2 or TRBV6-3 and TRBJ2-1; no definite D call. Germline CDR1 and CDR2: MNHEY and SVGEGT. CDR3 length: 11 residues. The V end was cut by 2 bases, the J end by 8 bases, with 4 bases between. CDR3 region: CASSYRYEQFF. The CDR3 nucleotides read TGTGCCAGCAGTTACCGATATGAGCAGTTCTTC.

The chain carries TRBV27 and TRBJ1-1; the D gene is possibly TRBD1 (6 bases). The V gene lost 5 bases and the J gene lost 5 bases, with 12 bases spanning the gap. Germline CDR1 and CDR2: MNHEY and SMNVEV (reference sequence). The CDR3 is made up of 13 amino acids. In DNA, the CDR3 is TGTGCCAGCAGTCAGACCAGGGGAACTGAAGCTTTCTTT. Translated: CASSQTRGTEAFF.